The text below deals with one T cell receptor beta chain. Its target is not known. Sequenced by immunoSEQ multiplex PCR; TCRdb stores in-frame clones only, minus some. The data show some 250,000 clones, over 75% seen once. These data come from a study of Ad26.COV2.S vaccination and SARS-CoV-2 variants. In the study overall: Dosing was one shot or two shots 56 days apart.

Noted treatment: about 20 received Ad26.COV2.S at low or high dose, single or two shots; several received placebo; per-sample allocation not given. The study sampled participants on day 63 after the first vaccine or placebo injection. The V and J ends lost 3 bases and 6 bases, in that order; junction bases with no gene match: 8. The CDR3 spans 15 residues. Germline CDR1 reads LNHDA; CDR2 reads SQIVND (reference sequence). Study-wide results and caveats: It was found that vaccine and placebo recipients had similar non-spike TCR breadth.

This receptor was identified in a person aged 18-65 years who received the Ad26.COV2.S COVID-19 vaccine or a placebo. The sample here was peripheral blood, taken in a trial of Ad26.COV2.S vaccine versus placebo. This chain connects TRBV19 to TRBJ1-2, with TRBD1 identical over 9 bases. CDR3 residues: CASSMGQGRRDGYTF. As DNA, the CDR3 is TGTGCCAGTAGTATGGGACAGGGTCGACGAGATGGCTACACCTTC.